This record concerns one TCR beta chain sequence. The target of this receptor is not known. This sample was taken from a study of cytomegalovirus exposure and HLA in healthy donors (dated by TCRdb to about 2017). Notes on the research overall: In an earlier analysis of approximately 500 of the donors, roughly 300 Gb of sequence data and 90 million to 120 million unique TCR beta sequences from some 170 million T cells were reported. An early release that covered some 630 HLA-typed donors contained about 300 gigabases of sequencing data and about 93 million unique TCR sequences. Among the roughly 390 genotyped donors, approximately 77% belonged to the genetic ancestry cluster associated with self-reported Caucasian donors. The aim of the study was to test whether cataloging public T cell receptors could identify signatures of past pathogen exposure. The study used immunosequencing to profile the T cell repertoires of 670 or so subjects and linked those repertoires to cytomegalovirus serostatus. A separate validation cohort of 100 to 150 different subjects was used in addition to the roughly 640-subject first cohort. To predict cytomegalovirus infection status, the study combined high-throughput TCR immunosequencing, statistical association of individual TCRs with disease status, and machine learning. A later analysis re-analyzed previously published TCR beta repertoires from 550 to 700 donors and added high-resolution HLA genotyping to study TCR occurrence patterns. Rather than drawing on any new phenotypic data, the later analysis identified candidate immune exposures from TCR beta sequences and the way those sequences occurred across donors. An earlier analysis of 587 of the donors used high-throughput TCR beta sequencing to judge whether each TCR beta V gene segment behaved as functional or pseudogenic. Donor age, sex, ethnicity and CMV serostatus were compiled together with the repertoire data. A later genetic analysis took genome-wide SNP genotypes for about 60% of the roughly 670 donors and used that subset as a discovery cohort. All discovery cohort repertoires had been generated on a single sequencing platform. HLA typing included class I and class II loci at four-digit resolution. Typing coverage varied by locus: 629-630 donors for A, B, C, DRB1 and DQB1; approximately 560 for DQA1; approximately 610 for DPA1; under 490 for DPB1. Because of strong linkage in the cohort, roughly 5 DR-DQ haplotypes were treated as single units for association and clustering. On average, roughly 240,000 unique TCR beta nucleotide sequences were sequenced per donor among some 420 genotyped donors of the cohort, with about 17% of those sequences being non-productive.

Library method: the immunoSEQ multiplex PCR assay. For the multiplex PCR, a mixture combining 60 forward primers for TCR Vbeta segments and 13 reverse primers for TCR Jbeta segments was used. Amplification of the CDR3 region of rearranged TCR beta genes was performed with a multiplex PCR assay on genomic DNA. On the Illumina HiSeq System, the amplified TCR beta libraries were sequenced as 87-base-pair reads. The original pipeline was this. In a later analysis, some 80 million unique TCR beta chains were counted across the roughly 610 repertoires, and roughly 10 million of these chains were shared by at least two donors. Raw reads were error-corrected and collapsed into unique sequences by a nearest-neighbor algorithm in which closely related sequences were merged to remove PCR and sequencing errors. CDR3 sequences were aligned to IMGT reference sequences to assign V, D and J gene segments. Each retained sequence needed at least a six-nucleotide match to both a V gene segment and a J gene segment. Rearrangements were classified as productive when the CDR3 lacked stop codons and remained in frame with V and J, and all other rearrangements were classified as non-productive. Following IMGT convention, CDR3 was defined as the stretch from the second conserved V-encoded cysteine to the conserved J-encoded phenylalanine. The earlier analysis of some 550 of the donors excluded any sequence lacking an unambiguous match to a single V gene segment. In an earlier analysis of approximately 500 of the donors, a V segment was called functional when productive rearrangements were above 56.7%, and segregating when the standard deviation between donors exceeded 5%. To diagnose cytomegalovirus status from the catalog of TCR beta chain sequences, a statistical classification framework was built. In a later analysis, V and J genes were assigned by comparing TCR nucleotide sequences against IMGT/GENE-DB human TR gene sequences. In a later analysis, CDR3 sequences and most-parsimonious VDJ recombination scenarios were assigned using the TCRdist pipeline. A later analysis defined each TCR beta chain by its CDR3 amino acid sequence plus V-gene family, and excluded reads lacking a unique V-gene family. As a way to deal with suspected cross-contamination and a sequencing artifact, a later analysis dropped roughly 600 nucleotide sequences that were highly shared and had low generation probability. For each public chain, a later analysis derived a clonal expansion index from normalized ranks of inferred template counts within each repertoire. In a later analysis, generation probabilities were computed with a VDJ recombination model fitted to out-of-frame rearrangements, and the resulting probabilities were checked against IGoR. In a later analysis, TCR-TCR, TCR-HLA and TCR-CMV co-occurrence was scored with hypergeometric tests, and a repertoire-size bias correction was applied to TCR pairs. A later analysis estimated false discovery rates by permuting HLA or CMV assignments 20 times. A later analysis grouped co-occurring TCRs with DBSCAN, adding TCRdist sequence similarity when clustering within HLA-allele-positive subsets. For co-occurrence clustering, repertoires with fewer than 30,000 or more than 120,000 public chains were excluded, along with about five repertoires with anomalous nucleotide sharing. The table comes from immuneACCESS by way of TCRdb, which keeps in-frame sequences with V and J called. Part of the clones is missing from these tables; in studies checked, under half for an unresolved V gene and the rest for unknown reasons. V, J and clone size are taken as reported in that table, and D and trimming were inferred from the DNA itself. This sample's table contains approximately 130,000 clones. The ten most abundant clones make up roughly 2% of the sample.

In total, approximately 700 healthy bone marrow donors made up the cohort. All cohort members were sampled while nominally healthy, although unrecorded immune exposures were likely present. The donor tested CMV seronegative, placing the donor among the 350 to 400 seronegative members of the cohort. A peripheral blood sample was provided by each donor, and peripheral blood mononuclear cells were used for TCR beta sequencing. The Qiagen DNeasy Blood Extraction Kit was used to extract genomic DNA from the blood cell samples. Beyond this particular receptor, the publication reports: Strong co-occurrence of HLA alleles, especially DR and DQ, made assigning TCR associations to individual alleles difficult. Broadly in line with IMGT annotations, most TCR beta V segments showed up in productive rearrangements about 90% or about 30% of the time in an earlier analysis of several hundred of the donors. In a later genetic analysis, a missense DCLRE1C variant was associated with V-gene and J-gene trimming of TCR beta chains, and the association was replicated in an independent cohort. Linkage disequilibrium might explain the correlated functional status among segregating V segments, but an unknown experimental factor could not be excluded. In a later analysis, the rate of TCR association differed among HLA loci, with DRB1 alleles having the most associated TCRs and HLA-C alleles having the fewest. A cluster of highly shared sequence variants was judged likely to represent a technical artifact of the sequencing pipeline. Sequencing depth was assumed to be roughly uniform across donors in the presence/absence analyses, though that assumption may not hold. In a later genetic analysis, fewer N-insertions in productive TCRs were reported among donors in an Asian-associated ancestry cluster than the approximately 670-donor mean. Three of the identified cytomegalovirus-associated TCR beta chains were confirmed in vitro to be specific for cytomegalovirus antigens. Because HLA typing was unavailable for some donors at each locus, only the typed subset was used in association tests. Because counts were too low, about 17 rarely observed V segments, including chromosome 9 orphons, were excluded from the earlier analysis of some 540 of the donors. It was suggested by the authors that the approach could potentially be generalized to other disease states and immunological phenotypes. A further reported finding was that TCR beta sequences accurately predicted the HLA-A and HLA-B alleles for most subjects in the first cohort. Most TCR sequences were seen in very few donors, while some public TCRs were found in many individuals. Cytomegalovirus status was reported to be diagnosed by the classifier with high specificity and sensitivity in both the original and validation cohorts. At a false discovery rate of 0.05, a later analysis linked 15,000 to 20,000 TCR beta sequences to specific HLA alleles. CMV serostatus was the only immune exposure information available for the cohort. Compared with equally common non-associated chains, HLA-associated TCR beta chains in a later analysis were more clonally expanded and had lower generation probabilities. A total of about 180 TCR beta chains were listed by the study as associated with cytomegalovirus. A later analysis found that most CMV-associated TCR beta chains appeared HLA-restricted, with HLA associations seemingly driven largely by CMV exposure. Several of the top co-occurrence clusters appeared to be linked to parvovirus B19, influenza, CMV and Epstein-Barr virus, according to a later analysis. The cohort was sequenced for TCR beta chains only, and without alpha or paired-chain data the features that could be detected were limited.

Material for sequencing was PBMCs. This clonotype was obtained from a woman aged 60-75 years in good health and CMV-seronegative.

The CDR3 amino acid sequence is: CAAYAGDSMNTEAFF. The base sequence is TGTGCCGCCTATGCTGGGGACAGTATGAACACTGAAGCTTTCTTT. The chain joins TRBV19 to TRBJ1-1, with 7 junctional bases fitting TRBD1. The CDR3 numbers 15 residues from cysteine through phenylalanine. The read is trimmed to its CDR3 DNA, 45 bases read in frame from base 1. The germline V gene (reference sequence) gives CDR1 as LNHDA and CDR2 as SQIVND. At the junction V is shortened by 11 bases and J by 0 bases; bases outside the gene matches: 12.